Only a few counts were recorded for the clone carrying this T cell receptor (beta chain). Its antigen is unknown. Trimming took 8 bases from V and 5 from J; bases not matched to a gene: 9. The CDR3 runs 15 residues. CDR1 is MNHEY, CDR2 SMNVEV, per germline (reference sequence). Quantitative 5'-RACE was performed with molecular barcodes, and it yielded the TCR beta libraries. TCRdb re-analysed the 5' RACE reads in MiXCR, keeping a single row per CDR3 protein. The table includes 30,000 to 35,000 distinct CDR3 sequences, 30% detected once. The sample belongs to a study of CD8 T cells in ankylosing spondylitis. General study findings and limits: A motif in TCR beta, a set of fewer than ten highly homologous variants, appeared characteristic of ankylosing spondylitis blood. The authors reported significant enrichment of disease-linked clones in matched ankylosing spondylitis synovial fluid.

The receptor comes from a male donor with ankylosing spondylitis. This chain joins TRBV27 and TRBJ2-2; the match to TRBD1 covers 9 bases. The sequenced sample was synovial fluid, either unsorted or a sorted T cell fraction (not recorded which). Written as DNA, the CDR3 is TGTGCCAGCGCGCAGGGACAGGGTTGGACCGGGGAGCTGTTTTTT. It is translated as CASAQGQGWTGELFF.